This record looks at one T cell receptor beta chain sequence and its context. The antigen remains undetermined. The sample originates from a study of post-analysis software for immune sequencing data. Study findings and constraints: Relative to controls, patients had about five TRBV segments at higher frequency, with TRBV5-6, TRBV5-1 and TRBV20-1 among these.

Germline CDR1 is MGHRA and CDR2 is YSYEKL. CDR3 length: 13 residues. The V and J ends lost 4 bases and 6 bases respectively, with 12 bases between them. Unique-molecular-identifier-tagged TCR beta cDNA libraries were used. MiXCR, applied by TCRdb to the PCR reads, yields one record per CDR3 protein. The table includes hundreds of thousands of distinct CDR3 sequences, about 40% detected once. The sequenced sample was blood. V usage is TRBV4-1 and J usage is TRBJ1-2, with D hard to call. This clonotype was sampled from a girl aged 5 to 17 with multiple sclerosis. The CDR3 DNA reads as TGCGCCAGCAGCCCCCTGGGGTTTAATGGCTACACCTTC. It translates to CASSPLGFNGYTF.